This T cell receptor (beta chain) was identified during a study of vaccination and CD4 T cells after COVID-19. On the study more broadly: Two of the convalescents were Hispanic, and convalescents were six males and four females. Post-diagnosis, post-COVID samples were collected after a median 101 days, ranging 35 to 161.

Concerning this clonotype: Its antigen is currently unknown.

General study points: The appearance of a median approximately 85% of reactive clones in convalescent patients occurred only post-vaccination.

The germline gives CDR1 MNHEY, CDR2 SVGEGT. Losses at the gene ends were 6 bases for V and 7 bases for J; bases not matched to a gene: 8. This CDR3 spans 14 amino acids. The Oncomine TCR Beta short-read assay was applied to DNA of cultured CD4+ T cells. TCRdb reprocessed the PCR reads via MiXCR and lists one record per CDR3 protein. The sample has around 5,200 distinct CDR3 sequences, 25% to 35% seen once. The treatment: approximately nine-day PBMC culture with coronavirus spike peptide pools or control peptides (ViraFEST assay). IL-2 (around 10 IU/ml) and peptide pools (approximately 10 ug/ml) were added to cultures of 1.5 million to 2 million PBMCs per well.

V and J are TRBV6-2 or TRBV6-3 and TRBJ2-5, with 10 bases that match TRBD1. This receptor was taken from a human donor who had recovered from COVID-19. Specimen: CD4+ T cells from blood, cultured in vitro, collected after SARS-CoV-2 vaccination. Here the CDR3 DNA reads TGTGCCAGCAGAGGGACAGGGGAGAGGGGGACCCAGTACTTC. Protein: CASRGTGERGTQYF.